These 18 T cell receptor beta chains were all obtained from the same sample, sequenced in a study of cytomegalovirus exposure and HLA in healthy donors. Primers included in the PCR were 60 Vbeta and 13 Jbeta primers. The repertoire was sequenced with immunoSEQ multiplex PCR; TCRdb's copy has only in-frame clones and lacks some. The data hold some 150,000 clones, with approximately 79% observed a single time. Sequenced input: PBMCs. These receptor sequences come from a male donor in good health and CMV-seronegative.

This chain links TRBV19 with TRBJ1-3; D is perhaps TRBD1 (6 bases). V lost 7 bases and J 0 bases, leaving 13 bases between the germline ends. This CDR3 has 15 residues. Looked up from germline, CDR1 is LNHDA and CDR2 is SQIVND (reference sequence). In DNA form, the CDR3 reads TGTGCCAGTAACTCAGACAGGAGCTCTGGAAACACCATATATTTT. Protein sequence: CASNSDRSSGNTIYF.

This sequence joins TRBV27 and TRBJ2-1, with 12 positions matching TRBD2. Per the germline V gene, CDR1 is MNHEY and CDR2 is SMNVEV (reference sequence). J lost 4 bases, V lost 2 bases, and 6 bases had no gene match. The CDR3 length is 17 residues. In DNA, the CDR3 is TGTGCCAGCAGTTTAGGGACTAGCGGGCCCGTATACAATGAGCAGTTCTTC. Its protein product is CASSLGTSGPVYNEQFF.

The chain carries TRBV5-1 and TRBJ1-1, with D hard to call. The ends were cut back, 0 bases at V and 1 base at J, with 13 bases in the middle. The CDR3 extends over 16 amino acids. The germline V gene encodes CDR1 SGHRS and CDR2 YFSETQ. CDR3 sequence: CASSLAGGWANTEAFF. The CDR3 DNA follows: TGCGCCAGCAGCTTGGCCGGAGGATGGGCGAACACTGAAGCTTTCTTT.

J is TRBJ2-5 and V is TRBV5-1, with D perhaps matching TRBD2 (5 bases). This CDR3 has 15 amino acids. Germline V lookup: CDR1 SGHRS, CDR2 YFSETQ. V was trimmed by 0 bases and J by 2 bases, leaving 11 bases between them. The CDR3 protein is CASSLVVGVQETQYF. In DNA, the CDR3 is TGCGCCAGCAGCTTGGTGGTGGGAGTTCAAGAGACCCAGTACTTC.

V gene TRBV11-2 combines with J gene TRBJ2-5; no definite D call. V was trimmed by 3 bases and J by 4 bases, leaving 15 bases between them. Germline CDR1 reads SGHAT; CDR2 reads FQNNGV. This CDR3 contains 15 residues. CDR3 sequence (DNA): TGTGCCAGCAGCTTTGGCCTCCGTCTTCGAGAGACCCAGTACTTC. Protein product: CASSFGLRLRETQYF.

This clone was recorded a few times. The rearrangement joins TRBV11-2 to TRBJ2-1; 8 nucleotides line up with TRBD2. V was pared by 4 bases and J by 5 bases, with 13 bases of the junction left unmatched. The CDR3 spans 17 residues. Germline V gene sequence: CDR1 SGHAT, CDR2 FQNNGV. The CDR3 region has the DNA TGTGCCAGCAGCTCACTGAAACCCGGGACTAGGGACAATGAGCAGTTCTTC. Its translation is CASSSLKPGTRDNEQFF. Full variable domain (outside the CDR3, taken from reference TRBV11-2 and TRBJ2-1): EAGVAQSPRYKIIEKRQSVAFWCNPISGHATLYWYQQILGQGPKLLIQFQNNGVVDDSQLPKDRFSAERLKGVDSTLKIQPAKLEDSAVYLCASSSLKPGTRDNEQFFGPGTRLTVL.

The chain employs TRBV7-6 and TRBJ1-3; no definite D call. The germline V gene encodes CDR1 SGHVS and CDR2 FNYEAQ. This CDR3 is 15 amino acids long. V lost 1 base, J lost 0 bases, and 7 bases lay in between. The CDR3 nucleotides read TGTGCCAGCAGCTTAGGAGGGATCTCTGGAAACACCATATATTTT. This translates into CASSLGGISGNTIYF.

This rearrangement joins TRBV10-3 to TRBJ1-3, with D perhaps TRBD1 (5 bases). The germline V and J ends were trimmed by 3 bases and 0 bases, with 12 bases remaining between them. This CDR3 has 16 amino acids. Germline V gene data show CDR1 as ENHRY and CDR2 as SYGVKD. In DNA, the CDR3 is TGTGCCATCAGTGACAACCAGGGATACTCTGGAAACACCATATATTTT. Protein product: CAISDNQGYSGNTIYF.

This chain joins TRBV29-1 and TRBJ2-7; D not certain. CDR3 length equals 12 residues. Germline CDR1 SQVTM, CDR2 ANQGSEA. V shed 5 bases and J shed 1 base, with 9 bases lying between them. As DNA, the CDR3 is TGCAGCGTTTATGAGGTATCCTACGAGCAGTACTTC. Translating it yields CSVYEVSYEQYF.

This clone was detected only a few times. The chain recombines TRBV21-1 with TRBJ1-1; whether TRBD1, the table's D call, matches the DNA was not checked. TRBV21-1 is deemed a pseudogene. The CDR3 extends over 22 amino acids. The CDR3 sequence is CASSKGGVRDRGLRVVGNEAFF. CDR3 coding DNA: TGTGCCAGCAGCAAAGGGGGGGTCCGGGACAGGGGGCTCAGGGTTGTAGGTAACGAAGCTTTCTTT.

J is TRBJ1-1 and V is TRBV7-2; 12 bases match TRBD1. Germline lookup yields CDR1 SGHTA and CDR2 FQGNSA. The CDR3 sequence is 15 residues long. V lost 5 bases and J lost 2; bases outside the gene matches: 3. CDR3 sequence (DNA): TGTGCCAGCAGCCTAGGGACAGGGGGCAACACTGAAGCTTTCTTT. Translating gives CASSLGTGGNTEAFF.

Regarding this clone: One junction end does not reproduce the germline sequence, and a read error may be involved. The chain links TRBV9 to TRBJ1-3; TRBD1 is a possible D gene (6 bases). Looked up from germline, CDR1 is SGDLS and CDR2 is YYNGEE. The CDR3 is 13 residues long. As DNA, the CDR3 is TGTGCCAGCAGTCAGGGGTCTGGAAGCACCATATATTTT. It yields the protein CASSQGSGSTIYF.

Comments on this clone: At one end, the junction sequence differs from germline, possibly due to a read error. V usage is TRBV7-9 and J usage is TRBJ1-4; D remains unclear. CDR1 and CDR2 from the germline V gene are SEHNR and FQNEAQ (reference sequence). The CDR3 is 13 amino acids. The CDR3 sequence: CSSSLAAGEKLFF. The CDR3 region has the DNA TGTTCCAGCAGCTTAGCCGCCGGGGAAAAACTGTTTTTT.

The count of this clone is one. This chain connects TRBV10-3 to TRBJ1-6; perhaps TRBD1 as D (5 bases). V gave up 8 bases and J gave up 10 bases, with 18 bases separating them. The CDR3 has 14 amino acids. The germline V gene has CDR1 ENHRY and CDR2 SYGVKD. This chain's CDR3 is CAIREGWQGSPLHF. CDR3 nucleotide sequence: TGTGCCATCCGGGAGGGATGGCAGGGCTCACCCCTCCACTTT.

This clone was counted a few times. The chain joins TRBV29-1 to TRBJ2-1, with 8 bases fitting TRBD2. The CDR3 spans 14 residues. CDR1 and CDR2 from the germline V gene are SQVTM and ANQGSEA. The V gene end was trimmed by 6 bases and the J gene end by 2 bases; junction bases not matched to a gene: 6. The CDR3 loop is CSVKAGAAYNEQFF. As DNA, the CDR3 is TGCAGCGTGAAAGCGGGAGCGGCCTACAATGAGCAGTTCTTC.

The V and J genes are TRBV9 and TRBJ1-3; TRBD1 matches 11 bases. The V segment lost 3 bases and the J segment 0 bases; nucleotides outside the gene matches: 8. CDR3 length: 18 amino acids. CDR1 SGDLS and CDR2 YYNGEE come from the germline V gene. The DNA for the CDR3 is TGTGCCAGCAGCGGACGGACAGGGGGCCTCTTCTCTGGAAACACCATATATTTT. The encoded protein is CASSGRTGGLFSGNTIYF. The full variable domain, completed using reference TRBV9 and TRBJ1-3, is DSGVTQTPKHLITATGQRVTLRCSPRSGDLSVYWYQQSLDQGLQFLIQYYNGEERAKGNILERFSAQQFPDLHSELNLSSLELGDSALYFCASSGRTGGLFSGNTIYFGEGSWLTVV.

This rearrangement joins TRBV5-1 to TRBJ1-2; perhaps TRBD1 as D (5 bases). V was pared by 0 bases and J by 4 bases, with 13 bases between. The CDR3 extends over 15 amino acids. Germline V lookup: CDR1 SGHRS, CDR2 YFSETQ. DNA of the CDR3: TGCGCCAGCAGCTTGGAGGGCAGGGCAACCTATGGCTACACCTTC. Translating it yields CASSLEGRATYGYTF.

J is TRBJ2-4 and V is TRBV30; tentative D call: TRBD2 (7 bases). Germline assignment: CDR1 GTSNPN and CDR2 SVGIG (reference sequence). CDR3 length: 17 residues. The ends were cut back, 0 bases at V and 0 bases at J, with 15 bases in the middle. The CDR3 nucleotides are TGTGCCTGGAGTGTCGGTCGGGGGGCCATAGCCAAAAACATTCAGTACTTC. It codes for CAWSVGRGAIAKNIQYF.